This passage covers 15 T cell receptor beta chains from one sample sequenced in a study of vaccination effects on CD4 cells after COVID-19 (dated by TCRdb to between 2022 and 2023). The library relied on the immunoSEQ multiplex PCR assay. Imported from immuneACCESS, the table was reduced by TCRdb to in-frame sequences with V and J called. These copies leave out some clones; in studies compared against another copy, an unresolved V gene accounts for under half, and the cause of the remainder is not known. Present in this sample are tens of thousands of clones, 73% of which were seen just once. Roughly 2.3% of the sample is in the top ten clones. After more than 9 days of culture, CD4+ T cells were isolated with the EasySep CD4+ T cell isolation kit. Each participant received two doses of an mRNA SARS-CoV-2 vaccine, either BNT162b2 or mRNA-1273. Their target antigens are unknown. The sample in question was CD4+ T cells from PBMCs cultured without peptide, obtained after COVID-19 vaccination. These TCRs come from a human donor who received a COVID-19 vaccine.

The chain recombines TRBV12-3 or TRBV12-4 with TRBJ1-1; D remains unclear. Trimming left V 6 bases short and J 9 bases short, with 14 bases between. The CDR3 length is 12 residues. The CDR3 sequence is CASSPRLIQAFF. The CDR3 DNA follows: TGTGCCAGCAGCCCACGGCTTATCCAAGCTTTCTTT.

This clone showed up just once. This chain links TRBV9 with TRBJ2-5; the D gene is possibly TRBD2 (7 bases). The V gene's germline CDR1 is SGDLS and CDR2 YYNGEE. Trimming left V 0 bases short and J 5 bases short, with 11 bases between. The CDR3 has 14 residues. The CDR3 sequence: CASSVEGRGETQYF. CDR3 nucleotide sequence: TGTGCCAGCAGCGTAGAGGGGAGGGGGGAGACCCAGTACTTC.

This clone turned up a few times. The chain is built from TRBV6-5 and TRBJ1-5; D not resolved. CDR1 is MNHEY and CDR2 is SVGAGI in the germline V gene. CDR3 length: 15 amino acids. Trimming pared 5 bases from V and 4 bases from J, leaving 15 bases between. As DNA, the CDR3 is TGTGCCAGCAGTCCCCGAGCAAAAATGAATCAGCCCCAGCATTTT. Amino acids: CASSPRAKMNQPQHF.

Here the CDR3 reads CASSGGGFSYNEQFF. CDR3 nucleotide sequence: TGTGCCAGCAGTGGTGGGGGTTTCTCCTACAATGAGCAGTTCTTC. The chain uses TRBV25-1 and TRBJ2-1; D may match TRBD1 or TRBD2 (5 bases each). CDR3 length equals 15 residues. Germline assignment: CDR1 MGHDK and CDR2 SYGVNS. V was cut by 4 bases and J by 0 bases, with 10 bases left in between.

The chain links TRBV4-1 to TRBJ1-1, with 11 bases fitting TRBD1. Germline V gene lookup returns CDR1 MGHRA and CDR2 YSYEKL. The junction had 2 bases not matched to a gene; V was cut back by 4 bases and J by 4 bases. This CDR3 is 14 amino acids long. CDR3 sequence reads: CASSRGTGGTEAFF. CDR3 nucleotide sequence: TGCGCCAGCAGCCGTGGGACAGGGGGCACTGAAGCTTTCTTT.

The V gene is TRBV4-3, the J gene TRBJ1-4; the D is unclear. The V and J ends lost 3 bases and 8 bases respectively, with 13 bases between them. CDR1 LGHNA and CDR2 YSLEER come from the germline V gene. The CDR3 length is 14 residues. DNA for the CDR3: TGCGCCAGCAGCCACGGAACAGATTACGAAAAACTGTTTTTT. Translating it yields CASSHGTDYEKLFF.

The rearrangement joins TRBV24-1 to TRBJ1-2; the D gene is possibly TRBD1 (6 bases). V was trimmed by 4 bases and J by 4 bases, leaving 18 bases between them. Germline V gives CDR1 KGHDR, CDR2 SFDVKD. This CDR3 is built from 16 residues. The CDR3 loop is CATSDSRVGGAYGYTF. In DNA, the CDR3 is TGTGCCACCAGTGACTCGCGGGTGGGGGGCGCCTATGGCTACACCTTC.

The chain employs TRBV11-3 and TRBJ2-1; 7 bases line up with TRBD2. The CDR3 sequence is 18 residues long. Germline V gives CDR1 SGHNT, CDR2 YENEEA. Losses at the gene ends were 1 base for V and 9 bases for J; bases not matched to a gene: 18. DNA of the CDR3: TGTGCCAGCAGCTTAGGAGGTGGGGCTAGCGGCGGGTTAACTGAGCAGTTCTTC. This encodes CASSLGGGASGGLTEQFF.

The CDR3 loop is CASSPSGTDSPLHF. In DNA form, the CDR3 reads TGTGCCAGCAGCCCTTCTGGGACAGATTCACCCCTCCACTTT. The rearrangement uses TRBV7-6 and TRBJ1-6; 7 bases line up with TRBD1. Germline lookup yields CDR1 SGHVS and CDR2 FNYEAQ. Losses at the gene ends were 5 bases for V and 8 bases for J; bases not matched to a gene: 6. The CDR3 runs to 14 residues.

This clone was picked up a small number of times. J is TRBJ1-1 and V is TRBV10-3, with D possibly matching TRBD1 (5 bases). The germline gives CDR1 ENHRY, CDR2 SYGVKD. V was trimmed by 8 bases and J by 3 bases, leaving 13 bases between them. This CDR3 is built from 13 residues. The CDR3: CAIAQAADTEAFF. CDR3 DNA: TGTGCCATCGCACAGGCGGCGGACACTGAAGCTTTCTTT.

V is TRBV28 and J is TRBJ1-5; no firm D call. The V end was cut by 2 bases, the J end by 7 bases, with 12 bases between. This CDR3 contains 14 residues. Per the germline V gene, CDR1 is MDHEN and CDR2 is SYDVKM. CDR3 loop: CASSLVGVGQPQHF. DNA of the CDR3: TGTGCCAGCAGTTTAGTTGGGGTGGGCCAGCCCCAGCATTTT.

This chain links TRBV14 with TRBJ1-4; D is unclear. The length of the CDR3 is 11 residues. Germline V gene lookup returns CDR1 SGHDN and CDR2 FVKESK. V was cut by 5 bases and J by 8 bases, with 6 bases left in between. CDR3 in DNA: TGTGCCAGCAGCTACGGAGAAAAACTGTTTTTT. Translating gives CASSYGEKLFF.

This chain links TRBV2 with TRBJ1-2; D is ambiguous. V shed 7 bases and J shed 4 bases, with 10 bases lying between them. CDR1 SNHLY and CDR2 FYNNEI come from the germline V gene. There are 12 residues in the CDR3. The CDR3 sequence: CASMGSLYGYTF. The DNA of the CDR3 is TGTGCCAGCATGGGGTCCCTCTATGGCTACACCTTC. The variable domain in full, completed from reference TRBV2 and TRBJ1-2, reads EPEVTQTPSHQVTQMGQEVILRCVPISNHLYFYWYRQILGQKVEFLVSFYNNEISEKSEIFDDQFSVERPDGSNFTLKIRSTKLEDSAMYFCASMGSLYGYTFGSGTRLTVV.

The DNA for the CDR3 is TGTGCCAGCAGCCAGGGACTAGCGGGGGGCCCTGGCACAGATACGCAGTATTTT. It specifies CASSQGLAGGPGTDTQYF. This chain joins TRBV7-3 and TRBJ2-3; TRBD2 aligns across 15 bases. CDR1 and CDR2 (germline): SGHTA, FQGTGA. This CDR3 region has 18 residues. J lost 1 base, V lost 5 bases, and 7 bases had no gene match.

The rearrangement links TRBV30 to TRBJ1-2; 9 bases map to TRBD1. Unmatched junction bases numbered 4, after V lost 4 bases and J lost 4 bases. Germline-derived CDR1 and CDR2 are GTSNPN and SVGIG (reference sequence). The CDR3 covers 13 residues. This chain's CDR3 is CAWMGQGGYGYTF. DNA of the CDR3: TGTGCCTGGATGGGACAGGGCGGCTATGGCTACACCTTC.